The subject of this entry is one TCR beta chain. Its antigen is not known. The sample originates from a study of CXCR4 blockade with PD-1 therapy in pancreatic cancer. Findings of the study overall: Tumor clonality averaged around 0.14 versus 0.052 in healthy blood, not predicting survival. More frequent amino acid clones had more nucleotide rearrangements, suggesting convergent selection.

Generated by immunoSEQ multiplex PCR, the TCRdb table keeps only in-frame clones and is missing some. The sample has thousands of clones, approximately 50% seen once. The CDR3 covers 14 residues. With 2 bases removed from V and 4 bases from J, the gap between germline ends came to 14 bases. Germline-derived CDR1 and CDR2 are GTSNPN and SVGIG (reference sequence). This sequence joins TRBV30 and TRBJ1-2, with a weak D call TRBD1 (5 bases). The sequencing sample was made of tumor tissue. This clonotype originated in a human donor with pancreatic ductal adenocarcinoma. CDR3: CAWSRGGGAYGYTF. The CDR3 DNA follows: TGTGCCTGGAGTAGGGGTGGAGGCGCCTATGGCTACACCTTC.